This entry features one T cell receptor (beta chain) sequence. The data stem from a study of blood T cell repertoires in COVID-19. At the level of the study: PBMCs, B-cell-depleted T cells, or T cells were the source of the cDNA or gDNA that made up the material.

In the authors' workflow: Amplification of reference gene primers was used by the study to estimate nucleated cell counts. The repertoire was sequenced with immunoSEQ multiplex PCR; TCRdb's copy has only in-frame clones and lacks some. The D gene and trimming were derived from the DNA, and the V and J assignments and clone size from that table. The data hold 180,000 or so clones, with about three quarters observed a single time. The Seattle site enrolled patients during active infection and followed them longitudinally. The CDR3 contains 15 residues. Trimming pared 0 bases from V and 1 base from J, leaving 9 bases between. Per germline, CDR1 SGHDN and CDR2 FVKESK.

The chain recombines TRBV14 with TRBJ1-1; possible D gene TRBD1, 6 bases. The source of this sequence is a woman aged 80 or over with COVID-19, enrolled during active disease. The sequencing sample was made of peripheral blood. The CDR3 coding sequence is TGTGCCAGCAGCCAAGAGGGACAACCGAACACTGAAGCTTTCTTT. This sequence encodes CASSQEGQPNTEAFF.